Listed below are T cell receptor beta chains from one sample, sequenced in a study of breast tumors, draining lymph nodes, adjacent tissues. TCRdb itself ran the multiplex PCR reads through MiXCR, one entry per CDR3 protein. Counted here are more than 200,000 distinct CDR3 sequences, 32% occurring once; the ten biggest clones make up roughly 1.3%. The material sequenced was axillary lymph node tissue. Source of these receptors: a female donor with breast cancer. Some clones in this sample may be carry-over from other donors' samples. Each CDR3 is given with its conserved first and last residue. Fields, in order: J gene, V gene, D gene, clone size, CDR3 DNA, CDR3 protein. D genes are given only for firm matches. Clone size, where shown, is once, few, many, or a class for clones that have expanded.

TRBJ1-2 | TRBV28 | NA | many | TGTGCCAGCAGTCAGATCCCCTACGGCTACACCTTC | CASSQIPYGYTF
TRBJ2-1 | TRBV24-1 | NA | many | TGTGCCACCAGTGATATCGACTACAATGAGCAGTTCTTC | CATSDIDYNEQFF
TRBJ2-2 | TRBV25-1 | NA | many | TGTGCCAGCACCGCTGAGGCTAGCCCCACGAACACCGGGGAGCTGTTTTTT | CASTAEASPTNTGELFF
TRBJ2-1 | TRBV20-1 | TRBD2 | many | TGCAGTGCTCGACTAGCGGGAGAGGATGAGCAGTTCTTC | CSARLAGEDEQFF
TRBJ2-3 | TRBV24-1 | NA | NA | TGTGCCACCAGTGATTCGGGACACCACACAGATACGCAGTATTTT | CATSDSGHHTDTQYF
TRBJ1-4 | TRBV5-1 | NA | many | TGCGCCAGCGCTAGGGGCTTAGGAGAAAAACTGTTTTTT | CASARGLGEKLFF
TRBJ1-1 | TRBV7-3 | NA | NA | TGTGCCAGCAGCCTAACCGGGACAAAGAACACTGAAGCTTTCTTT | CASSLTGTKNTEAFF
TRBJ2-3 | TRBV12-3/TRBV12-4 | NA | NA | TGTGCCAGCAGTTTAGGGGACGGAAAGGGGGAGTTCGGCACAGATACGCAGTATTTT | CASSLGDGKGEFGTDTQYF
TRBJ2-7 | TRBV29-1 | NA | many | TGCAGCGTTGCGGCACAGGAGGACCGCGAGCAGTACTTC | CSVAAQEDREQYF
TRBJ1-2 | TRBV28 | TRBD1 | many | TGTGCCAGCAGTTTACCAGGGGGCGTCTCTGGCTACACCTTC | CASSLPGGVSGYTF
TRBJ2-3 | TRBV6-5 | TRBD2 | many | TGTGCCAGCAGTCCCCCTTATGGACTAGCGGGAGACACAGATACGCAGTATTTT | CASSPPYGLAGDTDTQYF
TRBJ2-6 | TRBV20-1 | NA | NA | TGCAGTGCTGTGTTGGCGCGGGGAGTCCCCGGGCTGTGCTCTGGGGCCAACGTCCTGACTTTC | CSAVLARGVPGLCSGANVLTF
TRBJ1-1 | TRBV6-5 | NA | NA | TGTGCCAGCAGCTACATTGGGAACACTGAAGCTTTCTTT | CASSYIGNTEAFF
TRBJ2-7 | TRBV7-2 | TRBD2 | many | TGTGCCAGCAGCTTATATTTAATCGGCGGGAGCTCCTACGAGCAGTACTTC | CASSLYLIGGSSYEQYF
TRBJ1-2 | TRBV7-8 | NA | many | TGTGCCAGCAGCTTAGAGTTTGCTCCCGACTATGGCCACACCTTC | CASSLEFAPDYGHTF
TRBJ2-7 | TRBV7-2 | NA | NA | TGTGCCAGCAGCTCCCATTACTACGAGCAGTACTTC | CASSSHYYEQYF
TRBJ1-5 | TRBV7-8 | TRBD1 | NA | TGTGCCAGCAGCTCCAAGGGGGCAGGGAATCAGCCCCAGCATTTT | CASSSKGAGNQPQHF
TRBJ2-3 | TRBV24-1 | NA | NA | TGTGCCACCAGTGTTAAGGGGCAGGCAGATACGCAGTATTTT | CATSVKGQADTQYF
TRBJ1-1 | TRBV6-1 | TRBD1 | NA | TGTGCCACCTCGGACAGGAGGAACACTGAAGCTTTCTTT | CATSDRRNTEAFF
TRBJ2-7 | TRBV5-1 | TRBD1 | many | TGCGCCAGCAGCACCTACAGGGGGCTAAACGAGCAGTACTTC | CASSTYRGLNEQYF
TRBJ2-7 | TRBV19 | NA | many | TGTGCCAGTAGTATAGCCAGGGTTCTGTCCCACGAGCAGTACTTC | CASSIARVLSHEQYF
TRBJ1-2 | TRBV15 | NA | NA | TGTGCCACCAGCAGGGGGCGGGGGGGCTACACCTTC | CATSRGRGGYTF
TRBJ2-7 | TRBV20-1 | TRBD1 | many | TGCAGTGCTAGTACAGGGGTAGCCTACGAGCAGTACTTC | CSASTGVAYEQYF
TRBJ1-5 | TRBV24-1 | NA | NA | TGTGCCACCGCGGAGGGCGATGGAGTCTACAATGAGCATTTT | CATAEGDGVYNEHF
TRBJ2-7 | TRBV6-5 | NA | many | TGTGCCAGCAGTTACGGCACAGGCGTCCACGAGCAGTACTTC | CASSYGTGVHEQYF
TRBJ1-2 | TRBV7-2 | TRBD1 | many | TGTGCCAGCAGCTTGGACAGGGCTGGTGGCTACACCTTC | CASSLDRAGGYTF
TRBJ2-1 | TRBV24-1 | TRBD2 | NA | TGTGCCACCAGTGGGTCCGGGACTAGCGGGAGGGCCAGCTCCTACAATGAGCAGTTCTTC | CATSGSGTSGRASSYNEQFF
TRBJ2-7 | TRBV15 | TRBD1 | many | TGTGCCACCAGCAAGGACAGGGTTTACGAGCAGTACTTC | CATSKDRVYEQYF
TRBJ2-7 | TRBV7-9 | NA | NA | TGTGCCAGCAGCCCCGCCGGAAGCATCGTTGGTGAGCAGTACTTC | CASSPAGSIVGEQYF
TRBJ1-1 | TRBV12-5 | TRBD1 | NA | TGTGCTAGTGGTTTGATAAGCGGGGACAGGGACACTGAAGCTTTCTTT | CASGLISGDRDTEAFF
TRBJ2-1 | TRBV6-5 | TRBD2 | many | TGTGCCAGCAGTACCTGGACTAGCGGGAAGAAGAATGAGCAGTTCTTC | CASSTWTSGKKNEQFF
TRBJ2-3 | TRBV7-9 | TRBD2 | NA | TGCGCCAGCAGCTTGTGGGGTTCTGGCGGGAGCCCCACAGATACGCAGTATTTT | CASSLWGSGGSPTDTQYF
TRBJ1-6 | TRBV7-9 | TRBD1 | many | TGTGCCAGCAGCCCGACCGGGACAGGGACTTCACCCCTCCACTTT | CASSPTGTGTSPLHF
TRBJ2-3 | TRBV9 | TRBD2 | NA | TGTGCCAGCAGCGTAGGAGGGAGGACTAGTGGAGGCACAGATACGCAGTATTTT | CASSVGGRTSGGTDTQYF
TRBJ2-7 | TRBV4-1 | TRBD2 | many | TGCGCCAGCAGCCCCGCTAGCGGAACCCACTACGAGCAGTACTTC | CASSPASGTHYEQYF
TRBJ2-2 | TRBV11-2 | NA | NA | TGTGCCAGCAGCCAGAGTCCAGGGAGTGGGGAGCTGTTTTTT | CASSQSPGSGELFF
TRBJ2-5 | TRBV12-3/TRBV12-4 | NA | many | TGTGCCAGCAGTTTAGGGCAGGGATGGGAGACCCAGTACTTC | CASSLGQGWETQYF
TRBJ2-3 | TRBV27 | NA | NA | TGTGCCAGCAGTCCTCGGGACAAGAGCACAGATACGCAGTATTTT | CASSPRDKSTDTQYF
TRBJ1-6 | TRBV12-3/TRBV12-4 | TRBD1 | many | TGTGCCAGCAGTTCGGACAGGGGGGATTCACCCCTCCACTTT | CASSSDRGDSPLHF
TRBJ2-3 | TRBV7-2 | TRBD2 | NA | TGTGCCAGTAGCAATAGCGGGAGAAGGAACATACGCACAGATACGCAGTATTTT | CASSNSGRRNIRTDTQYF
TRBJ1-1 | TRBV30 | NA | once | TGTGCCTGGGCACCCGGGTACCATGAAGCTTTCTTT | CAWAPGYHEAFF
TRBJ2-2 | TRBV5-6 | NA | many | TGTGCCAGCAGCTTCGCGAGGAAGACCGGGGAGCTGTTTTTT | CASSFARKTGELFF
TRBJ2-5 | TRBV12-3/TRBV12-4 | NA | many | TGTGCCAGCAGTTTCCGGGACCAGAGGGCAGAGACCCAGTACTTC | CASSFRDQRAETQYF
TRBJ1-4 | TRBV7-9 | TRBD1 | NA | TGCGCCAGCAGCCAAGTAGTCAAGGGGGCTGAAAAACTGCTTTTT | CASSQVVKGAEKLLF
TRBJ2-3 | TRBV11-3 | NA | many | TGTGCCAGCAGCTTAGTGTACGGGGGTCGGGCAGATACGCAGTATTTT | CASSLVYGGRADTQYF
TRBJ1-4 | TRBV19 | NA | NA | TGTGCCAGTAAAACTAGCGGGGGTAATGAAAAACTGTTTTTT | CASKTSGGNEKLFF
TRBJ2-5 | TRBV29-1 | TRBD1 | many | TGCAGCGTTGGGGACAGGGCGGAGACCCAGTACTTC | CSVGDRAETQYF
TRBJ2-2 | TRBV5-1 | NA | many | TGCGCCAGCAGCGTGACAGGGAGGGCCGGGGAGCTGTCTTTT | CASSVTGRAGELSF
TRBJ2-7 | TRBV6-2/TRBV6-3 | TRBD1 | few | TGTGCCAGCAGTCACTCCGGGACAGGGCCCTACGAGCAGTACTTC | CASSHSGTGPYEQYF
TRBJ1-3 | TRBV20-1 | NA | NA | TGCAGTGCTTATAGGGGCAGGGTGTCTGGAAACACCATATATTTT | CSAYRGRVSGNTIYF
TRBJ1-5 | TRBV30 | NA | many | TGTGCCTGGAGTGTACGGGCAGGGAATCAGCCCCAGCATTTT | CAWSVRAGNQPQHF
TRBJ2-5 | TRBV19 | TRBD1 | many | TGTGCCAGTAGTTCTCTAGGGACAGGGTATGCGGAGACCCAGTACTTC | CASSSLGTGYAETQYF
TRBJ1-6 | TRBV2 | NA | many | TGTGCCAGCAGTGTGGCCAGGGGCGTCTCACCCCTCCACTTT | CASSVARGVSPLHF
TRBJ2-2 | TRBV4-2 | NA | many | TGTGCCAGCCAAGATTGGGGCGGGACGAACACCGGGGAGCTGTTTTTT | CASQDWGGTNTGELFF
TRBJ2-5 | TRBV20-1 | NA | NA | TGCAGTGCTAGGTACGGGCCTCGGGCGTACTTC | CSARYGPRAYF
TRBJ1-2 | TRBV4-1 | NA | many | TGCGCCAGCAGCCACCCGTTTTCGGGGCCGATCTATGGCTACACCTTC | CASSHPFSGPIYGYTF
TRBJ1-2 | TRBV5-8 | TRBD1 | many | TGTGCCAGCAGCTGGGGACAGGGGGTTCATGGCTACACCTTC | CASSWGQGVHGYTF
TRBJ2-3 | TRBV5-1 | NA | many | TGCGCCAGCAGCCCAGGGGGGAGGGCAGATACGCAGTATTTT | CASSPGGRADTQYF
TRBJ1-5 | TRBV6-1 | TRBD1 | many | TGTGCCAGCAGTGCAACAGGGGATCAGCCCCAGCATTTT | CASSATGDQPQHF